This TCR beta chain was captured in a study of T cells in Graves' hyperthyroidism and ophthalmopathy. This clonotype occurred once. Uncontrolled infection, other autoimmune disease, pregnancy or lactation barred patients from enrollment. The trim removed 4 bases at V and 11 bases at J, leaving 11 bases unmatched. CDR3 size: 12 residues. CDR1 DFQATT and CDR2 SNEGSKA come from the germline V gene (reference sequence). Amplification of TCR beta CDR3 regions used RNA as the template. The TCR CDR3 was amplified in a first-round RT-PCR using the HTBI primer set. Each CDR3 protein is one row after TCRdb ran MiXCR on the multiplex PCR reads. The table shows roughly 710,000 distinct CDR3 sequences, with about 35% occurring only once.

Specimen: blood. This clonotype originated in a woman aged 35 to 49 with Graves' hyperthyroidism. The chain recombines TRBV20-1 with TRBJ2-7; TRBD1 matches at 7 bases. The CDR3, as DNA: TGCAGTGCTACTCAGACCCGGGACAGAGAGTACTTC. Amino acids: CSATQTRDREYF.